This T cell receptor beta chain was observed in a study of vaccination and CD4 T cells after COVID-19. Study-wide results and caveats: Going from 21 to 38, median SARS-CoV-2-reactive clonotypes did not rise significantly.

Specified treatment: roughly ten-day PBMC culture with coronavirus spike peptide pools or control peptides (ViraFEST assay). Trimming stripped 0 bases from V and 11 bases from J, with 7 bases between. The CDR3 consists of 11 residues. Germline V gene sequence: CDR1 SEHNR, CDR2 FQNEAQ (reference sequence). On this clonotype: What it binds is not known.

The Oncomine TCR Beta short-read assay sequenced DNA from cultured CD4+ T cells. TCRdb recomputed calls from the PCR reads with MiXCR, one row per CDR3 protein. Of about 7,800 distinct CDR3 sequences in the sample, about 61% were seen once. Material for sequencing was CD4+ T cells from blood, cultured in vitro. The receptor was isolated from a human donor who had recovered from COVID-19. The chain uses TRBV7-9 and TRBJ1-1; the D gene is possibly TRBD1 (6 bases). CDR3 sequence: CASSLAQGAFF. CDR3 nucleotide sequence: TGTGCCAGCAGCTTAGCCCAGGGGGCTTTCTTT.